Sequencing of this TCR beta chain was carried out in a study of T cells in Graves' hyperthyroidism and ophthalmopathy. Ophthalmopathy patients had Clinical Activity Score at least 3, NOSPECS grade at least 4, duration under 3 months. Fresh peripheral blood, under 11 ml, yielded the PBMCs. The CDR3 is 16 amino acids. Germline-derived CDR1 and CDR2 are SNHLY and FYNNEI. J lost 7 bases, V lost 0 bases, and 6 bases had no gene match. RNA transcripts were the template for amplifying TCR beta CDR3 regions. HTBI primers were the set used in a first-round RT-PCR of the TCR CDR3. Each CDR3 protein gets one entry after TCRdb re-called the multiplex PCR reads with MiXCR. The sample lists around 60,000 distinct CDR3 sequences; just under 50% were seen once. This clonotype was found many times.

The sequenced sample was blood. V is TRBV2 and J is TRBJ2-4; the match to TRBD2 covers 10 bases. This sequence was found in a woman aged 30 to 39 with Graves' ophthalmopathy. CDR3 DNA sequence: TGTGCCAGCAGTGAAGCGGTCCTAGCGGGAGAGAACATTCAGTACTTC. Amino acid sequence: CASSEAVLAGENIQYF.